A few counts support the clone carrying this TCR beta chain. The CDR3 is made up of 16 amino acids. Germline V gives CDR1 SGHTA, CDR2 FQGTGA. Trimming shortened V by 4 bases and J by 7 bases, and 19 bases separated the two germline ends. This specimen belongs to a study of blood T cell repertoires in COVID-19. Participants, about 18 to 90 years old, spanned 25 or so US areas. Cohort 3 donors were reported recovered after two negative PCRs, clearance, or symptom resolution. In the original processing: By means of reference gene primer amplification, nucleated cell counts were estimated. The data were produced by immunoSEQ multiplex PCR, yet TCRdb's version contains in-frame clones alone and is incomplete. V and J calls and clone size follow that table, whereas D and trimming were derived from the DNA. The sample records roughly 190,000 clones, 84% being singletons.

This receptor was identified in a young woman who had recovered from COVID-19. The chain combines TRBV7-3 with TRBJ2-2; D is possibly TRBD2 (6 bases). Material: PBMCs or T cells enriched from blood (not recorded which). In DNA, the CDR3 is TGTGCCAGCAGCTCCGCCGGGGACTCTCAAGGCGGGGAGCTGTTTTTT. Its protein is CASSSAGDSQGGELFF.